These 22 T cell receptor beta chains share one sample of origin, sequenced in a study of T cell responses to AZD1222 COVID-19 vaccine. This table comes from immunoSEQ multiplex PCR, and its TCRdb copy is limited to in-frame clones, with some not included. Seen here are more than 140,000 clones, about 91% observed once, and the top ten hold 2% to 2.5%. Sequences were derived from peripheral blood, sampled on day 0 of AZD1222 vaccination. These receptors all come from an adult in good health.

CDR3 in amino acids: CASSLVGTDTQYF. The CDR3 nucleotides are TGTGCCAGCAGTTTAGTAGGCACAGATACGCAGTATTTT. The V and J genes are TRBV28 and TRBJ2-3; D gene ambiguous. This CDR3 contains 13 residues. V was cut by 2 bases and J by 1 base, with 4 bases left in between. Germline loops: CDR1 MDHEN, CDR2 SYDVKM.

This chain joins TRBV29-1 and TRBJ2-5; TRBD1 matches 8 bases. This CDR3 spans 13 amino acids. V lost 4 bases to trimming and J lost 4 bases; unmatched junction nucleotides: 5. Germline-derived CDR1 and CDR2 are SQVTM and ANQGSEA. This CDR3 reads CSVVGRGLETQYF. CDR3 coding DNA: TGCAGCGTTGTTGGCAGGGGGCTAGAGACCCAGTACTTC.

V usage is TRBV19 and J usage is TRBJ1-5, with D possibly being TRBD1 (5 bases). Germline CDR1 is LNHDA and CDR2 is SQIVND (reference sequence). The CDR3 is 16 residues long. Trimming stripped 5 bases from V and 3 bases from J, with 17 bases between. The CDR3 is CASSLNGGVYNQPQHF. DNA of the CDR3: TGTGCCAGTAGTCTTAATGGGGGGGTGTACAATCAGCCCCAGCATTTT.

The chain is built from TRBV19 and TRBJ1-1; a weak D match, TRBD1 (5 bases). Trimming cost V 5 bases and J 0 bases, with 10 bases left between them. The length of the CDR3 is 14 residues. Germline CDR1 reads LNHDA; CDR2 reads SQIVND (reference sequence). The CDR3 sequence is CASSGVGLNTEAFF. The DNA for the CDR3 is TGTGCCAGTAGTGGCGTGGGGCTGAACACTGAAGCTTTCTTT. Full variable domain (missing parts from reference TRBV19 and TRBJ1-1): DGGITQSPKYLFRKEGQNVTLSCEQNLNHDAMYWYRQDPGQGLRLIYYSQIVNDFQKGDIAEGYSVSREKKESFPLTVTSAQKNPTAFYLCASSGVGLNTEAFFGQGTRLTVV.

The chain is built from TRBV5-1 and TRBJ1-1; possibly TRBD1 for D (6 bases). There are 14 residues in the CDR3. Per the germline V gene, CDR1 is SGHRS and CDR2 is YFSETQ. Between the trimmed V and J ends, which lost 4 bases and 2 bases, there was a span of 12 bases. In nucleotides, the CDR3 is TGCGCCAGCAGCCACGGACAGCGAAACACTGAAGCTTTCTTT. The encoded protein is CASSHGQRNTEAFF.

CDR3 coding DNA: TGTGCCAGCTCATCAACAGCCAGGGGAGAGACCCAGTACTTC. Translated: CASSSTARGETQYF. The gene calls are TRBV18 and TRBJ2-5, with a possible D match to TRBD1 (6 bases). The V and J ends lost 5 bases and 4 bases respectively, with 14 bases between them. The length of the CDR3 is 14 residues. Germline assignment: CDR1 KGHSH and CDR2 LQKENI.

As concerns this clone: The same CDR3 arises from other DNA sequences in this sample as well. This chain links TRBV6-5 with TRBJ2-1, with 7 bases lining up with TRBD1. The trim removed 2 bases at V and 10 bases at J, leaving 5 bases unmatched. This CDR3 comprises 13 residues. CDR1 is MNHEY, CDR2 SVGAGI, per germline. The CDR3 nucleotides are TGTGCCAGCAGTTACCGACAGGGCGGCGAGCAGTTCTTC. Its protein is CASSYRQGGEQFF.

This clone has a handful of counts. The rearrangement uses TRBV28 and TRBJ1-5, with D possibly being TRBD1 (6 bases). Trimming stripped 4 bases from V and 2 bases from J, with 12 bases between. From germline, CDR1 is MDHEN and CDR2 SYDVKM. This CDR3 region has 15 residues. Written as DNA, the CDR3 is TGTGCCAGCAGTTGGGGGGCAGAGGGCAATCAGCCCCAGCATTTT. This sequence encodes CASSWGAEGNQPQHF.

The V and J genes are TRBV9 and TRBJ1-6; D is unresolved. V was clipped by 2 bases and J by 8 bases, with 11 bases between them. Germline values: CDR1 SGDLS, CDR2 YYNGEE. The CDR3 loop spans 14 amino acids. The CDR3 here is CASSVDWSDSPLHF. Written as DNA, the CDR3 is TGTGCCAGCAGCGTGGATTGGTCGGATTCACCCCTCCACTTT. Supplemented by reference TRBV9 and TRBJ1-6, the full variable domain reads DSGVTQTPKHLITATGQRVTLRCSPRSGDLSVYWYQQSLDQGLQFLIQYYNGEERAKGNILERFSAQQFPDLHSELNLSSLELGDSALYFCASSVDWSDSPLHFGNGTRLTVT.

This clone appeared once. V and J are TRBV9 and TRBJ1-1; D is undetermined. V dropped 0 bases and J dropped 0 bases, with 12 bases sitting between them. The length of the CDR3 is 16 residues. Germline V gene lookup returns CDR1 SGDLS and CDR2 YYNGEE. The CDR3 coding sequence is TGTGCCAGCAGCGTAGTCACGGCTCTCATGAACACTGAAGCTTTCTTT. Its translation: CASSVVTALMNTEAFF.

The J gene is TRBJ1-1, the V gene TRBV10-2, with a possible D match to TRBD1 (5 bases). The CDR3 extends over 15 amino acids. Germline-derived CDR1 and CDR2 are WSHSY and SAAADI. V gave up 0 bases and J gave up 6 bases, with 14 bases separating them. The CDR3 protein is CASSESNDSGAEAFF. CDR3 in DNA: TGCGCCAGCAGTGAGTCGAATGATTCGGGGGCTGAAGCTTTCTTT.

This clone has only one observation. This chain joins TRBV6-1 and TRBJ1-2; the D gene is possibly TRBD1 (5 bases). From germline, CDR1 is MNHNS and CDR2 SASEGT. The CDR3 loop spans 15 amino acids. The V end lost 3 bases, the J end lost 4 bases, and 15 bases lay between the germline ends. CDR3 sequence: CASSEDNAGPYGYTF. CDR3 DNA sequence: TGTGCCAGCAGTGAGGATAATGCAGGGCCCTATGGCTACACCTTC.

The genes are TRBV5-1 and TRBJ2-2; D is ambiguous. CDR3 length: 13 amino acids. V was trimmed by 5 bases and J by 4 bases, leaving 9 bases between them. Germline V gives CDR1 SGHRS, CDR2 YFSETQ. The CDR3 here is CASRVTVTGELFF. The CDR3 DNA is TGCGCCAGCAGGGTGACGGTCACCGGGGAGCTGTTTTTT.

The chain uses TRBV5-1 and TRBJ1-4; 9 bases are shared with TRBD1. The length of the CDR3 is 15 residues. The germline V gene encodes CDR1 SGHRS and CDR2 YFSETQ. V lost 2 bases, J lost 8 bases, and 7 bases stayed unmatched. The CDR3 sequence: CASSFGDRGLEKLFF. CDR3 nucleotide sequence: TGCGCCAGCAGCTTTGGAGACAGGGGGTTAGAAAAACTGTTTTTT.

The chain employs TRBV11-3 and TRBJ2-2; TRBD2 matches at 8 bases. The CDR3 is 15 amino acids. V lost 5 bases to trimming and J lost 5 bases; unmatched junction nucleotides: 7. Germline CDR1 and CDR2: SGHNT and YENEEA. The DNA of the CDR3 is TGTGCCAGCAGCGGAGGGACTAGACTAACCGGGGAGCTGTTTTTT. This translates into CASSGGTRLTGELFF.

The rearrangement uses TRBV19 and TRBJ2-2; 10 bases agree with TRBD2. V gave up 6 bases and J gave up 5 bases; unmatched junction bases: 3. Germline CDR1 and CDR2: LNHDA and SQIVND (reference sequence). This CDR3 region has 14 residues. The CDR3 loop is CASRRAGGTGELFF. The CDR3 bases are TGTGCCAGTAGGAGAGCGGGAGGGACCGGGGAGCTGTTTTTT. Full variable domain (outside the CDR3, taken from reference TRBV19 and TRBJ2-2): DGGITQSPKYLFRKEGQNVTLSCEQNLNHDAMYWYRQDPGQGLRLIYYSQIVNDFQKGDIAEGYSVSREKKESFPLTVTSAQKNPTAFYLCASRRAGGTGELFFGEGSRLTVL.

The rearrangement joins TRBV2 to TRBJ2-2, with 10 bases aligning to TRBD2. V was pared by 6 bases and J by 3 bases, with 4 bases of the junction left unmatched. Germline CDR1 and CDR2: SNHLY and FYNNEI. This CDR3 has 15 amino acids. The DNA for the CDR3 is TGTGCCAGCAGCCTTCTAGCGGGAGACACCGGGGAGCTGTTTTTT. Residues: CASSLLAGDTGELFF.

V is TRBV27 and J is TRBJ1-2; D may be TRBD1 (5 bases). Germline V CDR1 and CDR2: MNHEY, SMNVEV (reference sequence). The CDR3 is 15 residues long. V lost 6 bases to trimming and J lost 8 bases, with 22 bases between them. This CDR3 is CASSPTNGGGGGYTF. CDR3 bases: TGTGCCAGCAGCCCAACCAACGGGGGTGGGGGAGGCTACACCTTC.

This rearrangement joins TRBV30 to TRBJ1-3; tentative D call: TRBD1 (5 bases). The CDR3 is 14 amino acids. Trimming pared 0 bases from V and 2 bases from J, leaving 8 bases between. Germline values: CDR1 GTSNPN, CDR2 SVGIG (reference sequence). The CDR3, as DNA: TGTGCCTGGAGTGTGGGACGGGCTGGAAACACCATATATTTT. Amino acid sequence: CAWSVGRAGNTIYF.

V usage is TRBV9 and J usage is TRBJ2-7; possibly TRBD2 for D (6 bases). This CDR3 comprises 16 residues. Germline V gene lookup returns CDR1 SGDLS and CDR2 YYNGEE. The V end lost 4 bases, the J end lost 3 bases, and 20 bases lay between the germline ends. In nucleotides, the CDR3 is TGTGCCAGCAGCTCTACCTCGGCCGGGAGCGGCTACGAGCAGTACTTC. Translated, it gives CASSSTSAGSGYEQYF.

This chain connects TRBV15 to TRBJ2-1, with 9 bases identical to TRBD2. CDR3 size: 14 residues. The J segment lost 9 bases and the V segment lost 5 bases, leaving 8 bases of the junction unmatched. Germline CDR1 reads LNHNV; CDR2 reads YYDKDF (reference sequence). In nucleotides, the CDR3 is TGTGCCACCAGCGCGGAACGAGCGGGAGGTGAGCAGTTCTTC. Translation: CATSAERAGGEQFF.

The rearrangement joins TRBV6-7 to TRBJ2-7; D uncertain. TRBV6-7 carries the ORF label, with uncertain function. V lost 2 bases to trimming and J lost 4 bases, with 12 bases between them. This CDR3 has 14 residues. The CDR3 is CASSYPDPAYEQYF. For the CDR3, the DNA is TGTGCCAGCAGTTACCCGGACCCCGCATACGAGCAGTACTTC.